These 21 T cell receptor beta chains share one sample of origin, sequenced in a study of blood T cells in healthy people across ages. For the second PCR, which ran for roughly 6 to 12 cycles, a sample-barcoded 5' primer and a J-beta primer mix were used. TCRdb analysed the 5' RACE reads with MiXCR anew, one entry per CDR3 protein. The sample lists some 700,000 distinct CDR3 sequences, about 40% occurring once. The sample consisted of blood. The receptors stem from an older woman in good health.

This chain links TRBV5-1 with TRBJ2-7; tentatively, D is TRBD1 (6 bases). The end of the DNA aligns better with TRBJ2-5, so the J call may be wrong. This CDR3 has 15 residues. Per germline, CDR1 SGHRS and CDR2 YFSETQ. CDR3 nucleotide sequence: TGCGCCAGCAGCGGCCCTGGGGGCGGAGGAGAGACCCAGTACTTC. It encodes CASSGPGGGGETQYF.

The chain employs TRBV9 and TRBJ1-2, with D maybe TRBD1 (6 bases). The V end was cut by 0 bases, the J end by 7 bases, with 10 bases between. Per germline, CDR1 SGDLS and CDR2 YYNGEE. The CDR3 is 13 amino acids. The CDR3 region has the DNA TGTGCCAGCAGCGTAGAACAGGGAAGTGGCTACACCTTC. It is translated as CASSVEQGSGYTF.

As to this clonotype: A much larger clone differs from this one at a single base, so this may be a read error. The genes are TRBV4-2 and TRBJ2-5; 9 nucleotides line up with TRBD1. Germline V lookup: CDR1 LGHNA, CDR2 YNFKEQ. The V and J ends lost 4 bases and 7 bases, in that order; junction bases with no gene match: 7. The CDR3 contains 14 residues. CDR3 in DNA: TGTGCCAGCAGCCGGGGACAGGGAGAAGGGACCCAGTACTTC. This encodes CASSRGQGEGTQYF.

This clonotype has a count of ten or more. The chain has TRBV29-1 and TRBJ2-7; 7 nucleotides match TRBD2. The V gene's germline CDR1 is SQVTM and CDR2 ANQGSEA. Unmatched junction bases numbered 4, after V lost 5 bases and J lost 6 bases. The CDR3 sequence is 11 residues long. Written as DNA, the CDR3 is TGCAGCGTTAGGCGGGAGTCCGAGCAGTACTTC. Translation gives CSVRRESEQYF.

The chain joins TRBV27 to TRBJ1-2; 10 bases match TRBD1. The J segment lost 5 bases and the V segment lost 7 bases, leaving 4 bases of the junction unmatched. Looked up from germline, CDR1 is MNHEY and CDR2 is SMNVEV (reference sequence). CDR3 length equals 13 residues. The CDR3 sequence: CASKGTGAYGYTF. In DNA form, the CDR3 reads TGTGCCAGCAAAGGGACAGGGGCATATGGCTACACCTTC.

The V and J genes are TRBV9 and TRBJ2-3, with D unclear. The CDR3 length is 14 residues. The germline V and J ends were trimmed by 0 bases and 7 bases, with 12 bases remaining between them. Per germline, CDR1 SGDLS and CDR2 YYNGEE. The CDR3 sequence is CASSVASTENTQYF. The CDR3 nucleotides read TGTGCCAGCAGCGTAGCTTCGACGGAAAATACGCAGTATTTT. Filled out from reference TRBV9 and TRBJ2-3, the complete variable domain reads DSGVTQTPKHLITATGQRVTLRCSPRSGDLSVYWYQQSLDQGLQFLIQYYNGEERAKGNILERFSAQQFPDLHSELNLSSLELGDSALYFCASSVASTENTQYFGPGTRLTVL.

This clonotype was found a few times. The chain recombines TRBV28 with TRBJ2-7; D could derive from TRBD1 or TRBD2 (5 bases each). The CDR3 covers 17 residues. Germline loops: CDR1 MDHEN, CDR2 SYDVKM. Deletions cut 2 bases from V and 2 bases from J, with 19 bases between. CDR3 in amino acids: CASSLPGRLLDTYEQYF. CDR3 in DNA: TGTGCCAGCAGTTTACCGGGGCGACTTCTTGATACCTACGAGCAGTACTTC.

The rearrangement links TRBV27 to TRBJ2-3; 12 bases match TRBD2. The V and J ends lost 4 bases and 5 bases, in that order; junction bases with no gene match: 7. Germline V gene lookup returns CDR1 MNHEY and CDR2 SMNVEV (reference sequence). The CDR3 length is 16 residues. The DNA for the CDR3 is TGTGCCAGCAGTTACCTAGCGGGGGGGCCCCGAGATACGCAGTATTTT. Its protein is CASSYLAGGPRDTQYF.

This chain uses TRBV2 with TRBJ2-4, with TRBD2 as a possible D gene (5 bases). From germline, CDR1 is SNHLY and CDR2 FYNNEI. Trimming took off 10 bases at V and 2 bases at J, with 15 bases between the two ends. The CDR3 runs 14 residues. This CDR3 reads CATNGGGPKNIQYF. The CDR3 DNA reads as TGTGCCACGAATGGAGGAGGCCCCAAAAACATTCAGTACTTC.

The gene calls are TRBV20-1 and TRBJ2-1, with 11 positions matching TRBD2. The CDR3 runs to 16 residues. Per germline, CDR1 DFQATT and CDR2 SNEGSKA (reference sequence). V gave up 4 bases and J gave up 7 bases; unmatched junction bases: 12. The chain's CDR3 is CSANLPSGGRGNEQFF. The CDR3 coding sequence is TGCAGTGCTAACTTACCTAGCGGGGGGCGGGGAAATGAGCAGTTCTTC.

This clonotype showed up just a few times. The genes are TRBV7-9 and TRBJ1-1; 12 positions match TRBD1. Germline CDR1 is SEHNR and CDR2 is FQNEAQ (reference sequence). This CDR3 is built from 16 residues. Trimming at V came to 5 bases and at J to 3 bases, leaving 7 bases not matched to a gene. DNA of the CDR3: TGTGCCAGCAGCCGGGGACAGGGGGCTCGGGACACTGAAGCTTTCTTT. This gives the protein CASSRGQGARDTEAFF. Variable domain in full (rest from reference TRBV7-9 and TRBJ1-1): DTGVSQNPRHKITKRGQNVTFRCDPISEHNRLYWYRQTLGQGPEFLTYFQNEAQLEKSRLLSDRFSAERPKGSFSTLEIQRTEQGDSAMYLCASSRGQGARDTEAFFGQGTRLTVV.

This rearrangement joins TRBV20-1 to TRBJ1-2; 10 nucleotides agree with TRBD1. The CDR3 length is 13 residues. Trimming at V came to 4 bases and at J to 6 bases, leaving 5 bases not matched to a gene. CDR1 DFQATT and CDR2 SNEGSKA come from the germline V gene (reference sequence). This CDR3 is CSAMTGGGDGYTF. The CDR3 DNA sequence: TGCAGTGCTATGACAGGGGGCGGGGATGGCTACACCTTC.

This clonotype was counted at least ten times. The J gene is TRBJ2-7, the V gene TRBV12-3 or TRBV12-4; 9 bases fit TRBD2. With 3 bases clipped from V and 2 bases from J, the junction kept 2 bases outside the gene matches. This CDR3 spans 14 amino acids. CDR3 residues: CASSLAGGAYEQYF. The CDR3 nucleotides read TGTGCCAGCAGTTTGGCGGGAGGGGCCTACGAGCAGTACTTC.

This chain connects TRBV6-1 to TRBJ1-1; possible D gene TRBD1, 5 bases. V was clipped by 4 bases and J by 1 base, with 16 bases between them. This CDR3 is built from 16 residues. Germline CDR1 MNHNS, CDR2 SASEGT. The CDR3 loop reads CASSAGHGGWNTEAFF. CDR3 nucleotide sequence: TGTGCCAGCAGTGCCGGACACGGGGGTTGGAACACTGAAGCTTTCTTT.

CDR3 protein: CAWKPAGTAVTEAFF. CDR3 nucleotide sequence: TGTGCCTGGAAACCCGCCGGGACAGCAGTCACTGAAGCTTTCTTT. V gene TRBV30 combines with J gene TRBJ1-1; TRBD1 aligns across 7 bases. CDR1 and CDR2 from the germline V gene are GTSNPN and SVGIG (reference sequence). J gave up 4 bases and V 4 bases, and 12 bases lay outside the gene matches. CDR3 length equals 15 residues.

V is TRBV12-3 or TRBV12-4 and J is TRBJ2-7; 7 bases line up with TRBD1. This CDR3 spans 15 amino acids. The ends lost 5 bases at V and 4 bases at J; junction bases unmatched: 11. CDR3 sequence reads: CASSPGVQGSYEQYF. The CDR3 nucleotides read TGTGCCAGCAGTCCCGGGGTACAGGGGAGTTACGAGCAGTACTTC.

This clonotype was seen once. This may come from a read error, since a much larger clone is one base off. The V call is TRBV11-2, the J call TRBJ2-1; weak D call: TRBD1 (6 bases). The DNA end is more similar to TRBJ2-7, so the J call may be wrong. The germline V gene encodes CDR1 SGHAT and CDR2 FQNNGV. The CDR3 is 13 residues long. CDR3 sequence reads: CASLGTLGTEQYF. In DNA, the CDR3 is TGTGCAAGCTTGGGGACGTTGGGGACAGAGCAGTACTTC.

In this sample, this clonotype turned up many times. The chain combines TRBV4-3 with TRBJ2-3; no clear D. This CDR3 has 13 residues. The V and J ends lost 4 bases and 0 bases respectively, with 5 bases between them. Germline V gene data show CDR1 as LGHNA and CDR2 as YSLEER. The CDR3 spells CASSPTSTDTQYF. For the CDR3, the DNA is TGCGCCAGCAGCCCTACTAGCACAGATACGCAGTATTTT.

Only a few counts were recorded for this clonotype. The chain has TRBV7-2 and TRBJ2-3; 15 nucleotides agree with TRBD2. Per the germline V gene, CDR1 is SGHTA and CDR2 is FQGNSA. The J segment lost 5 bases and the V segment lost 4 bases, leaving 7 bases of the junction unmatched. The CDR3 spans 17 residues. CDR3 DNA: TGTGCCAGCAGCTCACGGACTAGCGGGAGGGGGGGAGATACGCAGTATTTT. It specifies CASSSRTSGRGGDTQYF. Drawing the rest from reference TRBV7-2 and TRBJ2-3, the complete variable domain is GAGVSQSPSNKVTEKGKDVELRCDPISGHTALYWYRQSLGQGLEFLIYFQGNSAPDKSGLPSDRFSAERTGGSVSTLTIQRTQQEDSAVYLCASSSRTSGRGGDTQYFGPGTRLTVL.

This clonotype was counted a few times. The chain couples TRBV4-2 to TRBJ1-4, with D possibly matching TRBD1 (5 bases). The CDR3 has 16 amino acids. The V end was cut by 2 bases, the J end by 7 bases, with 17 bases between. Germline CDR1 LGHNA, CDR2 YNFKEQ. CDR3 nucleotide sequence: TGTGCCAGCAGCCAAAAGTCCGGGGGAAGGGGTGAAAAACTGTTTTTT. Its translation: CASSQKSGGRGEKLFF.

This clonotype came up a few times. The chain has TRBV28 and TRBJ2-7; 7 bases are shared with TRBD1. J lost 3 bases, V lost 4 bases, and 6 bases had no gene match. Germline CDR1 MDHEN, CDR2 SYDVKM. This CDR3 has 14 amino acids. As DNA, the CDR3 is TGTGCCAGCAGTTCGGGACAGCACTTCTACGAGCAGTACTTC. This gives the protein CASSSGQHFYEQYF. The variable domain in full, with the rest retrieved from reference TRBV28 and TRBJ2-7, is DVKVTQSSRYLVKRTGEKVFLECVQDMDHENMFWYRQDPGLGLRLIYFSYDVKMKEKGDIPEGYSVSREKKERFSLILESASTNQTSMYLCASSSGQHFYEQYFGPGTRLTVT.